The T cell receptor beta chain under discussion was sequenced for a study of glioma-infiltrating T cells. The study, taken as a whole, reports: Non-neoplastic patients had below-expected tissue-blood divergence, while all gliomas exceeded expectation. CDR3 overlap between tissue and blood was very small.

Germline values: CDR1 LGHNA, CDR2 YSLEER. V lost 3 bases to trimming and J lost 1 base; unmatched junction nucleotides: 3. The CDR3 is 15 residues long. Using RNA template, CDR3s of TCR alpha and beta were amplified with iRepertoire arm-PCR. Input was roughly 85-400 ng of tissue mRNA or PBMC total RNA. TCRdb re-analysed the multiplex PCR reads in MiXCR, keeping a single row per CDR3 protein. The top ten clones hold roughly 29% of a sample with approximately 140,000 distinct CDR3 sequences, 20% to 25% of them seen once. This clonotype was detected only a few times. Antigen unknown. The clonotype comes from a human donor with low-grade glioma or glioblastoma, undergoing nonglioma brain surgery, or in good health (not recorded which). The sample was glioma tissue, nonneoplastic brain tissue, or PBMCs (not recorded which). The chain uses TRBV4-3 and TRBJ2-3, with 8 positions matching TRBD1. The CDR3 DNA reads TGCGCCAGCAGCCACCTGGACAGGGGCACAGATACGCAGTATTTT. Its translation is CASSHLDRGTDTQYF.